The clone carrying this T cell receptor (beta chain) has only a few counts. This entry comes from a study of T-cell reconstitution after alpha-beta-depleted transplantation in children. V dropped 0 bases and J dropped 4 bases, with 9 bases sitting between them. Germline CDR1 KGHSY, CDR2 FQNENV. This CDR3 contains 15 residues. Preparation of the TCRbeta library was carried out with unique molecular identifiers. TCRdb processed the PCR reads anew with MiXCR; each CDR3 protein has one entry. There are 500,000 or so distinct CDR3 sequences in the sample; approximately 29% occur only once, and around 2.3% lies in the top ten.

This clonotype was sampled from a human donor who donated a stem cell graft to a child with aplastic anemia. Sample: PBMCs from the stem cell graft donor, taken from the stem cell graft. The chain uses TRBV16 and TRBJ1-4; D not certain. CDR3 bases: TGTGCCAGCAGCCAATCGCGGGCCCTTAATGAAAAACTGTTTTTT. Its protein is CASSQSRALNEKLFF.